This T cell receptor (beta chain) emerged from a study of T cell responses to AZD1222 COVID-19 vaccine. General study points: CD4 TCRs associated with vaccination spanned spike, dominating at 160-218 and 743-854. Clonal diversity was possibly underestimated; the donors were predominantly white British and more often female.

CDR1 is SEHNR and CDR2 is FQNEAQ in the germline V gene (reference sequence). CDR3 length equals 17 residues. V lost 11 bases, J lost 0 bases, and 23 bases lay in between. Profiled with immunoSEQ multiplex PCR; TCRdb holds only in-frame clones, not every one. This table has 160,000 or so clones, approximately 91% appearing once. As to this clone: Its antigen remains unknown.

Source: peripheral blood, taken after recovery from COVID-19. The chain joins TRBV7-9 to TRBJ1-3; the D gene is possibly TRBD1 (5 bases). The source is an adult who had recovered from COVID-19. CDR3 sequence: CAYDGTATRNSGNTIYF. The CDR3 DNA follows: TGTGCCTATGACGGGACCGCAACTCGGAACTCTGGAAACACCATATATTTT.